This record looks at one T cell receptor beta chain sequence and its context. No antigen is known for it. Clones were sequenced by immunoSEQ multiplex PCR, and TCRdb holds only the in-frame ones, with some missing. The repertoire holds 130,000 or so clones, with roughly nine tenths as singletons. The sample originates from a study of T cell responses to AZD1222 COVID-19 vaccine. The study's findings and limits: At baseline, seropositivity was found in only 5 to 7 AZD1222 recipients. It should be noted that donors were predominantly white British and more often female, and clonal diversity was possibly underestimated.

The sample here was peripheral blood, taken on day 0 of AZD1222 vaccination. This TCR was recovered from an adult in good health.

The CDR3 is CAISEWGNTEAFF. CDR3 in DNA: TGTGCCATCAGTGAGTGGGGGAACACTGAAGCTTTCTTT. The chain combines TRBV10-3 with TRBJ1-1; D remains ambiguous. V was trimmed by 1 base and J by 1 base, leaving 4 bases between them. This CDR3 region has 13 residues. Germline loops: CDR1 ENHRY, CDR2 SYGVKD.